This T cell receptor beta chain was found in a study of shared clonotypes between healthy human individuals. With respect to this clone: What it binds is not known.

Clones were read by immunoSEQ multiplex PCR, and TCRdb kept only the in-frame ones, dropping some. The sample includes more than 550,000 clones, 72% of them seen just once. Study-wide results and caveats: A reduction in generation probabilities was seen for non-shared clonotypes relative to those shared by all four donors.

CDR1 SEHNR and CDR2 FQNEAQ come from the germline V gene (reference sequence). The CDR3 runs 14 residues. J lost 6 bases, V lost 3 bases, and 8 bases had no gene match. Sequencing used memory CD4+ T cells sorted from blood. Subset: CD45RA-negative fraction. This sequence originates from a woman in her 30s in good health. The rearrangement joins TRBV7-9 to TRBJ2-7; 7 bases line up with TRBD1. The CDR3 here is CASSFADREVEQYF. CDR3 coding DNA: TGTGCCAGCAGCTTTGCCGACAGGGAAGTCGAGCAGTACTTC.